A single sample is the source of the 2 T cell receptor beta chains below, sequenced in a study of control samples from healthy donors and cancer patients. The repertoire was sequenced with immunoSEQ multiplex PCR; TCRdb's copy has only in-frame clones and lacks some. The data hold roughly 20,000 clones, with roughly 80% observed a single time. The sequenced material came from PBMCs. The receptor source for this set is an elderly man with head and neck cancer.

This chain joins TRBV18 and TRBJ2-7; 9 bases line up with TRBD1. Germline V CDR1 and CDR2: KGHSH, LQKENI. V shed 4 bases, J shed 3 bases, and the junction held 7 bases outside the gene matches. The CDR3 contains 15 residues. The CDR3 loop reads CASSQGQGSGYEQYF. The CDR3 nucleotides read TGTGCCAGCTCACAAGGACAGGGGTCGGGCTACGAGCAGTACTTC.

CDR3 nucleotides: TGTGCCAGCAGCGGGGGACCTCCCCTCACAGATACGCAGTATTTT. Protein sequence: CASSGGPPLTDTQYF. This rearrangement joins TRBV7-9 to TRBJ2-3; D possibly uses TRBD1 or TRBD2 (5 bases each). Trimming pared 5 bases from V and 2 bases from J, leaving 14 bases between. The germline gives CDR1 SEHNR, CDR2 FQNEAQ (reference sequence). The CDR3 has 15 residues.